What follows are 32 T cell receptor beta chains derived from one specimen sequenced in a study of shared clonotypes between healthy human individuals. Measured with immunoSEQ multiplex PCR; TCRdb has only the in-frame clones, and not every one. The table shows about 980,000 clones, with 70% to 85% occurring only once. The sample comprised memory CD4+ T cells sorted from blood. Subset meaning: CD45RA-negative fraction. These TCRs come from a man younger than 35 in good health.

This clone was recorded once. The genes are TRBV30 and TRBJ2-2; 12 bases match TRBD2. The trim removed 7 bases at V and 7 bases at J, leaving 4 bases unmatched. Per germline, CDR1 GTSNPN and CDR2 SVGIG (reference sequence). The CDR3 extends over 13 amino acids. The CDR3 region is CASASGRVGELFF. The CDR3 nucleotides read TGTGCCTCCGCTAGCGGGAGGGTCGGGGAGCTGTTTTTT.

The chain combines TRBV5-6 with TRBJ2-1, with a possible D match to TRBD1 (5 bases). Germline lookup yields CDR1 SGHDT and CDR2 YYEEEE. V lost 4 bases and J 7 bases, leaving 24 bases between the germline ends. The CDR3 covers 17 residues. CDR3 nucleotide sequence: TGTGCCAGCAGCGCACGAAGGGGCGCCGGTCAAAGGAATGAGCAGTTCTTC. This codes for CASSARRGAGQRNEQFF.

The rearrangement uses TRBV9 and TRBJ2-5; 11 positions agree with TRBD2. CDR3 length equals 18 residues. With 3 bases clipped from V and 5 bases from J, the junction kept 15 bases outside the gene matches. Germline CDR1 and CDR2: SGDLS and YYNGEE. For the CDR3, the DNA is TGTGCCAGCAGCGATTCTGAACTAGCGGGAGAGGGGATGGAGACCCAGTACTTC. This translates into CASSDSELAGEGMETQYF. Full variable domain (missing parts from reference TRBV9 and TRBJ2-5): DSGVTQTPKHLITATGQRVTLRCSPRSGDLSVYWYQQSLDQGLQFLIQYYNGEERAKGNILERFSAQQFPDLHSELNLSSLELGDSALYFCASSDSELAGEGMETQYFGPGTRLLVL.

The chain combines TRBV7-8 with TRBJ2-7; D is possibly TRBD1 (6 bases). The CDR3 consists of 14 residues. The germline V gene encodes CDR1 SGHVS and CDR2 FQNEAQ. V was cut by 6 bases and J by 1 base, with 13 bases left in between. This chain's CDR3 is CASSRQELSYEQYF. DNA for the CDR3: TGTGCCAGCAGTAGACAGGAACTTTCCTACGAGCAGTACTTC.

V is TRBV5-4 and J is TRBJ1-4; maybe TRBD1 (6 bases). Trimming removed 0 bases from V and 5 bases from J, with 11 bases in between. CDR3 length: 15 amino acids. Germline V lookup: CDR1 SGHNT, CDR2 YYREEE (reference sequence). The DNA for the CDR3 is TGTGCCAGCAGCTTGGGGCTGGGGGCAAATGAAAAACTGTTTTTT. Residues: CASSLGLGANEKLFF.

This rearrangement joins TRBV5-1 to TRBJ1-3; D may be TRBD1 (6 bases). Trimming cost V 4 bases and J 0 bases, with 20 bases left between them. The CDR3 consists of 18 residues. CDR1 and CDR2 from the germline V gene are SGHRS and YFSETQ. CDR3 DNA sequence: TGCGCCAGCAGCCTGGATGGCGTGGACAGCCTCTCTGGAAACACCATATATTTT. This encodes CASSLDGVDSLSGNTIYF.

This clone was seen more than once but under ten times. The chain links TRBV4-1 to TRBJ1-5; 7 bases fit TRBD1. V lost 0 bases and J lost 7; bases outside the gene matches: 6. Per the germline V gene, CDR1 is MGHRA and CDR2 is YSYEKL. The CDR3 covers 15 residues. The CDR3 DNA sequence: TGCGCCAGCAGCCAAGATTTGGCAGGGGGACAGCCCCAGCATTTT. Translation: CASSQDLAGGQPQHF.

The J gene is TRBJ2-2, the V gene TRBV18; the match to TRBD1 covers 7 bases. Trimming removed 6 bases from V and 7 bases from J; junction bases left unmatched: 8. The CDR3 is 14 residues long. Germline CDR1 and CDR2: KGHSH and LQKENI. DNA of the CDR3: TGTGCCAGCTCCCATGACAGGGATAGCGGGGAGCTGTTTTTT. Its protein product is CASSHDRDSGELFF.

The chain couples TRBV18 to TRBJ1-3, with 7 bases identical to TRBD1. The CDR3 runs 16 residues. After removal of 6 bases from V and 0 bases from J, the junction contained 8 bases not matched to a gene. Germline assignment: CDR1 KGHSH and CDR2 LQKENI. The CDR3 sequence: CASSQGGSNSGNTIYF. The CDR3 DNA is TGTGCCAGCTCCCAGGGGGGCTCAAACTCTGGAAACACCATATATTTT.

In the case of this clone: The sample holds other DNA sequences that translate to the same CDR3. This chain uses TRBV6-1 with TRBJ1-6; tentatively, D is TRBD1 (5 bases). Germline lookup yields CDR1 MNHNS and CDR2 SASEGT. Trimming stripped 3 bases from V and 0 bases from J, with 12 bases between. This CDR3 contains 17 residues. This CDR3 is CASSELQGSSYNSPLHF. The CDR3 DNA is TGTGCCAGCAGTGAGTTGCAGGGAAGCTCCTATAATTCACCCCTCCACTTT.

This sequence joins TRBV6-6 and TRBJ2-7, with 8 bases aligning to TRBD2. CDR3 length: 14 residues. Per the germline V gene, CDR1 is MNHNY and CDR2 is SVGAGI (reference sequence). V was clipped by 6 bases and J by 2 bases; unmatched bases: 6. The CDR3 DNA sequence: TGTGCCAGCAGACGGGAGGGGGGGACCTACGAGCAGTACTTC. It translates to CASRREGGTYEQYF.

The chain is built from TRBV29-1 and TRBJ1-3, with unresolved D. The V gene's germline CDR1 is SQVTM and CDR2 ANQGSEA. Trimming stripped 4 bases from V and 0 bases from J, with 10 bases between. CDR3 size: 14 residues. The CDR3 DNA reads as TGCAGCGTTGCTCCCCTCTCCTCTGGAAACACCATATATTTT. This encodes CSVAPLSSGNTIYF.

V is TRBV7-3 and J is TRBJ2-3; no reliable D call. Germline CDR1 SGHTA, CDR2 FQGTGA. The CDR3 totals 13 residues. Trimming removed 5 bases from V and 8 bases from J, with 14 bases in between. CDR3: CASSQNLGGTQYF. CDR3 nucleotide sequence: TGTGCCAGCAGCCAAAACCTAGGTGGTACGCAGTATTTT.

J is TRBJ2-5 and V is TRBV10-3, with 12 bases fitting TRBD2. This CDR3 is built from 14 residues. Germline V gene data show CDR1 as ENHRY and CDR2 as SYGVKD. J lost 2 bases, V lost 10 bases, and 5 bases had no gene match. The CDR3 sequence is CATQTSGGQETQYF. CDR3 nucleotides: TGTGCCACCCAGACTAGCGGGGGACAAGAGACCCAGTACTTC.

This rearrangement joins TRBV2 to TRBJ1-6; no clear D. The CDR3 runs to 13 residues. The V gene lost 4 bases and the J gene lost 16 bases, with 17 bases spanning the gap. Germline V gene lookup returns CDR1 SNHLY and CDR2 FYNNEI. The CDR3 region is CASSGELYGPLHF. The DNA of the CDR3 is TGTGCCAGCAGTGGGGAACTCTACGGTCCTCTCCACTTT. Full variable domain (rest looked up from reference TRBV2 and TRBJ1-6): EPEVTQTPSHQVTQMGQEVILRCVPISNHLYFYWYRQILGQKVEFLVSFYNNEISEKSEIFDDQFSVERPDGSNFTLKIRSTKLEDSAMYFCASSGELYGPLHFGNGTRLTVT.

The chain links TRBV5-1 to TRBJ2-1; tentatively, D is TRBD1 (6 bases). V lost 3 bases, J lost 8 bases, and 15 bases lay in between. The CDR3 runs to 14 residues. Germline V gene lookup returns CDR1 SGHRS and CDR2 YFSETQ. CDR3 amino acids: CASSSAQGFDEQFF. DNA for the CDR3: TGCGCCAGCAGCTCCGCACAGGGTTTCGATGAGCAGTTCTTC.

The chain recombines TRBV7-2 with TRBJ2-3, with 7 bases lining up with TRBD2. V gave up 8 bases and J gave up 7 bases; unmatched junction bases: 9. The CDR3 extends over 13 amino acids. Germline V CDR1 and CDR2: SGHTA, FQGNSA. The chain's CDR3 is CASRWASGNTQYF. The DNA of the CDR3 is TGTGCCAGCCGATGGGCTAGCGGAAATACGCAGTATTTT.

V and J are TRBV6-5 and TRBJ2-4; D unresolved. Germline CDR1 reads MNHEY; CDR2 reads SVGAGI. With 0 bases removed from V and 7 bases from J, the gap between germline ends came to 4 bases. The CDR3 is 12 amino acids. The DNA for the CDR3 is TGTGCCAGCAGTTACTCGGGGAACATTCAGTACTTC. Amino acids: CASSYSGNIQYF.

This chain uses TRBV27 with TRBJ2-3; TRBD2 might be the D (5 bases). V lost 0 bases to trimming and J lost 6 bases, with 10 bases between them. The CDR3 spans 14 residues. From germline, CDR1 is MNHEY and CDR2 SMNVEV (reference sequence). The CDR3: CASSLSRDSDTQYF. The CDR3 DNA reads as TGTGCCAGCAGTTTATCACGGGATTCCGATACGCAGTATTTT.

The chain's CDR3 is CATFLQGMGNQPQHF. The CDR3 nucleotides are TGTGCCACCTTCCTACAGGGGATGGGCAATCAGCCCCAGCATTTT. The V gene is TRBV28, the J gene TRBJ1-5, with TRBD1 identical over 7 bases. V trimming: 10 bases; J trimming: 2 bases; junction bases outside the gene matches: 11. The CDR3 loop spans 15 amino acids. The germline V gene has CDR1 MDHEN and CDR2 SYDVKM.

V is TRBV6-1 and J is TRBJ2-5; 9 bases are a match to TRBD1. The CDR3 spans 14 residues. V lost 6 bases to trimming and J lost 5 bases; unmatched junction nucleotides: 7. Germline lookup yields CDR1 MNHNS and CDR2 SASEGT. This chain's CDR3 is CASSVQGAQETQYF. The CDR3 DNA is TGTGCCAGCAGCGTACAGGGGGCACAGGAGACCCAGTACTTC.

This chain joins TRBV27 and TRBJ2-1; a possible D gene is TRBD2 (5 bases). Between the trimmed V and J ends, which lost 6 bases and 4 bases, there was a span of 13 bases. Germline CDR1 and CDR2: MNHEY and SMNVEV (reference sequence). The CDR3 covers 14 residues. CDR3 loop: CASRASGKYNEQFF. CDR3 coding DNA: TGTGCCAGCAGAGCGTCGGGGAAATACAATGAGCAGTTCTTC.

The V call is TRBV5-1, the J call TRBJ2-1, with 10 positions matching TRBD2. V shed 1 base and J 6 bases; nucleotides not matched to a gene: 4. CDR1 SGHRS and CDR2 YFSETQ come from the germline V gene. This CDR3 has 15 residues. DNA for the CDR3: TGCGCCAGCAGCTTGAGGCTAGCGGGGGCCAATGAGCAGTTCTTC. Protein sequence: CASSLRLAGANEQFF.

The gene calls are TRBV7-2 and TRBJ2-3, with 7 bases lining up with TRBD2. CDR3 size: 16 residues. After removal of 4 bases from V and 0 bases from J, the junction contained 7 bases not matched to a gene. Germline V gene sequence: CDR1 SGHTA, CDR2 FQGNSA. CDR3 coding DNA: TGTGCCAGCAGCTCGCGGGTTAGCGGGAGCACAGATACGCAGTATTTT. Its translation is CASSSRVSGSTDTQYF.

This sequence joins TRBV28 and TRBJ2-7; 8 nucleotides agree with TRBD1. V shed 3 bases and J 4 bases; nucleotides not matched to a gene: 8. There are 15 residues in the CDR3. Germline V gene sequence: CDR1 MDHEN, CDR2 SYDVKM. The CDR3 is CASSFSSRGLYEQYF. The CDR3 nucleotides are TGTGCCAGCAGTTTCTCGAGCAGGGGGCTTTACGAGCAGTACTTC.

The V and J genes are TRBV9 and TRBJ1-4; D is uncertain. CDR1 is SGDLS, CDR2 YYNGEE, per germline. V was clipped by 4 bases and J by 3 bases, with 16 bases between them. The CDR3 is 16 residues long. The CDR3 DNA reads as TGTGCCAGCAGCCCCGATCCCTCTGGCGCTAATGAAAAACTGTTTTTT. Amino acid sequence: CASSPDPSGANEKLFF.

In this sample, this clone turned up a few times. The chain uses TRBV4-3 and TRBJ2-2, with D possibly matching TRBD1 (5 bases). The germline V and J ends were trimmed by 0 bases and 0 bases, with 14 bases remaining between them. The germline V gene has CDR1 LGHNA and CDR2 YSLEER. The CDR3 has 18 residues. CDR3: CASSQDSVGASNTGELFF. DNA of the CDR3: TGCGCCAGCAGCCAAGACTCAGTTGGGGCTTCGAACACCGGGGAGCTGTTTTTT.

This clone was seen many times. The chain couples TRBV5-4 to TRBJ1-2; D ambiguous. Per germline, CDR1 SGHNT and CDR2 YYREEE (reference sequence). The CDR3 has 15 amino acids. V lost 4 bases and J lost 4, with 17 bases in between. CDR3 bases: TGTGCCAGCAGCCTTCCTGGGAATAAGGTCTATGGCTACACCTTC. It specifies CASSLPGNKVYGYTF.

A remark on this clone: This sample includes further DNA sequences coding for the same CDR3. This chain uses TRBV6-1 with TRBJ2-7; the D gene is possibly TRBD2 (6 bases). The V end was cut by 3 bases, the J end by 3 bases, with 9 bases between. Per the germline V gene, CDR1 is MNHNS and CDR2 is SASEGT. CDR3 length equals 13 residues. CDR3 coding DNA: TGTGCCAGCAGTGAGGAGGGCGGCTACGAGCAGTACTTC. Translated: CASSEEGGYEQYF.

V usage is TRBV5-1 and J usage is TRBJ2-7; D possibly matches TRBD1 or TRBD2 (5 bases each). Germline loops: CDR1 SGHRS, CDR2 YFSETQ. V dropped 4 bases and J dropped 0 bases, with 11 bases sitting between them. The CDR3 has 14 residues. CDR3 nucleotides: TGCGCCAGCAGCCACACGGGACCCTCCTACGAGCAGTACTTC. Translating it yields CASSHTGPSYEQYF. Supplemented by reference TRBV5-1 and TRBJ2-7, the full variable domain reads KAGVTQTPRYLIKTRGQQVTLSCSPISGHRSVSWYQQTPGQGLQFLFEYFSETQRNKGNFPGRFSGRQFSNSRSEMNVSTLELGDSALYLCASSHTGPSYEQYFGPGTRLTVT.

The chain recombines TRBV5-1 with TRBJ2-1, with TRBD2 matching over 10 bases. Looked up from germline, CDR1 is SGHRS and CDR2 is YFSETQ. The CDR3 covers 13 residues. The V segment lost 0 bases and the J segment 12 bases; nucleotides outside the gene matches: 3. The CDR3 sequence is CASSLELAGSQFF. CDR3 nucleotide sequence: TGCGCCAGCAGCTTGGAACTAGCGGGATCGCAGTTCTTC.

Remarks on this clone: The sample contains more than one DNA sequence encoding this CDR3. The CDR3 DNA reads as TGTGCCAGCAGCGTAGGAACTAGCGGCTCAGATACGCAGTATTTT. Translation: CASSVGTSGSDTQYF. V and J are TRBV9 and TRBJ2-3, with 8 bases fitting TRBD2. Germline trimming cut 0 bases from V and 4 bases from J; bases unmatched to any gene: 4. There are 15 residues in the CDR3. The germline CDR1 and CDR2 sequences are SGDLS and YYNGEE.